The 5 T cell receptor beta chains reported below all come from one sample, sequenced in a study of control samples from healthy donors and cancer patients. Some clones are missing from TCRdb's copy, which holds only in-frame ones; the method was immunoSEQ multiplex PCR. The repertoire includes approximately 150,000 clones, 88% of them detected once, and roughly 1.7% sits in the top ten. Sequences were obtained from blood. The receptors come from a man between 18 and 29 years old in good health.

CDR3 in amino acids: CASSRGTGATHEQFF. DNA of the CDR3: TGTGCCAGCAGCAGGGGGACCGGGGCCACCCATGAGCAGTTCTTC. The chain combines TRBV4-2 with TRBJ2-1, with a possible D match to TRBD1 (6 bases). The V end lost 5 bases, the J end lost 8 bases, and 19 bases lay between the germline ends. The CDR3 contains 15 residues. In germline, CDR1 is LGHNA, CDR2 YNFKEQ.

This rearrangement joins TRBV4-3 to TRBJ2-3; D unclear. V gave up 0 bases and J gave up 1 base, with 11 bases separating them. The CDR3 spans 16 residues. In germline, CDR1 is LGHNA, CDR2 YSLEER. The CDR3 spells CASSQDYRGRTDTQYF. The DNA for the CDR3 is TGCGCCAGCAGCCAAGATTACCGCGGCCGCACAGATACGCAGTATTTT.

The chain links TRBV28 to TRBJ2-3; D is undetermined. V was trimmed by 3 bases and J by 6 bases, leaving 10 bases between them. Looked up from germline, CDR1 is MDHEN and CDR2 is SYDVKM. CDR3 length: 13 residues. CDR3 loop: CASSFPNRDTQYF. The CDR3 DNA follows: TGTGCCAGCAGTTTCCCTAATCGGGATACGCAGTATTTT.

This clone was detected only a few times. The chain combines TRBV29-1 with TRBJ1-2, with D possibly being TRBD1 (5 bases). The CDR3 covers 11 residues. Per the germline V gene, CDR1 is SQVTM and CDR2 is ANQGSEA. V lost 7 bases and J lost 6, with 12 bases in between. DNA of the CDR3: TGCAGCGCACCCAGGGAGGATGGCTACACCTTC. Translation gives CSAPREDGYTF.

The J gene is TRBJ1-1, the V gene TRBV3-1 (or the pseudogene TRBV3-2), with D tentatively TRBD1 (6 bases). CDR3 length equals 15 residues. Trimming took 3 bases from V and 1 from J, leaving 12 bases between them. Germline CDR1 reads LGHDT; CDR2 reads YNNKEL (reference sequence). This CDR3 is CASSHGDRQNTEAFF. DNA for the CDR3: TGTGCCAGCAGCCATGGAGACAGGCAGAACACTGAAGCTTTCTTT.